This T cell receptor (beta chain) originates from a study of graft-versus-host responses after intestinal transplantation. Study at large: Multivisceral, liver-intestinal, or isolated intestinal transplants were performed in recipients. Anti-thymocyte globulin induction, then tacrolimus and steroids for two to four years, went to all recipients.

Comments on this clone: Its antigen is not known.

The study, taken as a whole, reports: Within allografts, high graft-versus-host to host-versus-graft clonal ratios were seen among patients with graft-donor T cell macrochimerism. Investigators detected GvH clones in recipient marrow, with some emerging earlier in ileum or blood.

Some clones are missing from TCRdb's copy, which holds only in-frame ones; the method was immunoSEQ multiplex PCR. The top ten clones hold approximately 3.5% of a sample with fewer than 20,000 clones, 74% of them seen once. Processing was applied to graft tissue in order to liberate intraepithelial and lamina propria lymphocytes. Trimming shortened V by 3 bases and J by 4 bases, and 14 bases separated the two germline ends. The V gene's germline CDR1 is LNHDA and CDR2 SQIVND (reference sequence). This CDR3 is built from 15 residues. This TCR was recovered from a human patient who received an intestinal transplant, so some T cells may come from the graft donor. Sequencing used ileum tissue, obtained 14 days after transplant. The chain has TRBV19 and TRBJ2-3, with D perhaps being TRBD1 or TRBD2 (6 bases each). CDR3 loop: CASSMLGGGADTQYF. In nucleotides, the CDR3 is TGTGCCAGTAGTATGCTCGGGGGCGGCGCAGATACGCAGTATTTT. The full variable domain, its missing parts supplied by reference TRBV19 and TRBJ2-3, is DGGITQSPKYLFRKEGQNVTLSCEQNLNHDAMYWYRQDPGQGLRLIYYSQIVNDFQKGDIAEGYSVSREKKESFPLTVTSAQKNPTAFYLCASSMLGGGADTQYFGPGTRLTVL.